This T cell receptor beta chain was identified during a study of blood T cell repertoires in COVID-19. Some clones are missing from TCRdb's copy, which holds only in-frame ones; the method was immunoSEQ multiplex PCR. The data contain about 15,000 clones, approximately 84% of them singletons. The CDR3 sequence is 14 residues long. V was clipped by 3 bases and J by 2 bases, with 10 bases between them. CDR1 and CDR2 from the germline V gene are SGDLS and YYNGEE. In this sample, this clone turned up a few times. Input material: peripheral blood. The genes are TRBV9 and TRBJ2-3; weak D call: TRBD2 (5 bases). The source of this sequence is a human donor in a cohort sampled during active COVID-19. CDR3 protein: CASSAGSYTDTQYF. As DNA, the CDR3 is TGTGCCAGCAGCGCTGGGAGCTACACAGATACGCAGTATTTT. The whole variable domain, filled in from reference TRBV9 and TRBJ2-3, reads DSGVTQTPKHLITATGQRVTLRCSPRSGDLSVYWYQQSLDQGLQFLIQYYNGEERAKGNILERFSAQQFPDLHSELNLSSLELGDSALYFCASSAGSYTDTQYFGPGTRLTVL.